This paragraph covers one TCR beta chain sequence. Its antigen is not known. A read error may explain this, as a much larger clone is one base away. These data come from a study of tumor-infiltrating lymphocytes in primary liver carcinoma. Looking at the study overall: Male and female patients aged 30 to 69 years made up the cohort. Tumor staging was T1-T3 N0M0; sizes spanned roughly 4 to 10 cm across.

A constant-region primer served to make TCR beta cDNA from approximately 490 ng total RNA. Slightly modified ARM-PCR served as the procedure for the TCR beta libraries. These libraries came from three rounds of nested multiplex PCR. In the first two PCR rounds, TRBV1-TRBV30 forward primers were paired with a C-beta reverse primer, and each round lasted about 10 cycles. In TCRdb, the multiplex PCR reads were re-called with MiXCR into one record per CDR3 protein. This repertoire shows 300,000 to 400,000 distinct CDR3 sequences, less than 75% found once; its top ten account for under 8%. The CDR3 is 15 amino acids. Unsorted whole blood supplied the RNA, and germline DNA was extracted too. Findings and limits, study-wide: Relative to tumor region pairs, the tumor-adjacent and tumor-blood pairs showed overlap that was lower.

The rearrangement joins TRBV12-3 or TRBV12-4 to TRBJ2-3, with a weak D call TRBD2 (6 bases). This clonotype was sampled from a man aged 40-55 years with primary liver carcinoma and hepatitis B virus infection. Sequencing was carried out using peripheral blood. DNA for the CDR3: TGTGCCAGCAGTCGGGACTCCCTCTACACAGATACGGAGTATTTT. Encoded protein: CASSRDSLYTDTEYF.